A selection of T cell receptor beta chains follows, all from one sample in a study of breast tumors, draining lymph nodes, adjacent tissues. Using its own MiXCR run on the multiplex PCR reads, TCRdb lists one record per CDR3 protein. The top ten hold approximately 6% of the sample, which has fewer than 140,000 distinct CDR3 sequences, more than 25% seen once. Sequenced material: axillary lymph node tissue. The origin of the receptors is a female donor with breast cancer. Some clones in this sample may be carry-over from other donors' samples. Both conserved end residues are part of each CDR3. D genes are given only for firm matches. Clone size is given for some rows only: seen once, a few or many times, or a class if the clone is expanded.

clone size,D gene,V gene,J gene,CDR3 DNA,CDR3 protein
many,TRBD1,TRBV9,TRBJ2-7,TGTGCCAGCAGCGTAGCGGACAGGGGGCACGAGCAGTACTTC,CASSVADRGHEQYF
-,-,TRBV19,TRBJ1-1,TGTGCCAGTAGTATGACTTGGCAGAACACTGAAGCTTTCTTT,CASSMTWQNTEAFF
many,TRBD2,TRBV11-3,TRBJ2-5,TGTGCCAGCAGCCCCGGTGGAGCGGGACAAGAGACCCAGTACTTC,CASSPGGAGQETQYF
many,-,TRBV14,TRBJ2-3,TGTGCCAGCAGCCACGGCGGTCAAACGCAGTATTTT,CASSHGGQTQYF
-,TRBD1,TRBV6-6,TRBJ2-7,TGTGCCAGCGGTCACGGGGCGGGACAGGGAGGTCACGAGCAGTACTTC,CASGHGAGQGGHEQYF
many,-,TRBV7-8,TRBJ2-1,TGTGCCAGCGACCTCGGGGACAATGAGCAGTTCTTC,CASDLGDNEQFF
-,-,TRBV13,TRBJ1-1,TGTGCCAGCAGCCGGCCAGGGGCGGAGAGGGCTGAAGCTTTCTTT,CASSRPGAERAEAFF
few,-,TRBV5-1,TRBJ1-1,TGCGCCAGCAGCGCCGGCCGGGCCCCTGAAGCTTTCTTT,CASSAGRAPEAFF
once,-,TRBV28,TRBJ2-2,TGTGCCAGCAGTCGACAAGGGTACGGGGAGCTGTTTTTT,CASSRQGYGELFF
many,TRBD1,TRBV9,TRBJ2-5,TGTGCCAGCAGCGGGACAGGGGCCGGGGAGACCCAGTACTTC,CASSGTGAGETQYF
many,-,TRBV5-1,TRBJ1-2,TGCGCCAGCAGAGTGGACGCCAGCTACTCTAACTATGGCTACACCTTC,CASRVDASYSNYGYTF
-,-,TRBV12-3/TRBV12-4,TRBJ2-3,TGCGCCAGCAGCCCCAGGACTAGCACAGATACGCAGTATTTT,CASSPRTSTDTQYF
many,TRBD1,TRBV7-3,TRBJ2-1,TGTGCCAGCAGCGGACAGGGAACCTACAATGAGCAGTTCTTC,CASSGQGTYNEQFF
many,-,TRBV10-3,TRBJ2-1,TGTGCCATCGTAGGCCAGCCTGATTACAATGAGCAGTTCTTC,CAIVGQPDYNEQFF
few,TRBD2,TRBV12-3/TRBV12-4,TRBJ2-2,TGTGCCAGCAGTGGACTAGCGGGAGGGACGAACACCGGGGAGCTGTTTTTT,CASSGLAGGTNTGELFF
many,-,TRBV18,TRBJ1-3,TGTGCCAGCTCACAGGCAGGAGAGAGCTCTGGAAACACCATATATTTT,CASSQAGESSGNTIYF
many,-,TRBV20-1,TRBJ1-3,TGCAGTGCTAGAGATTACGTCGGAACAGGGAGAAACACCATATATTTT,CSARDYVGTGRNTIYF
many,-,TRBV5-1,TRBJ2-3,TGCGCCAGCAGCTTGGTGAGGGGGACGGGCACAGATACGCAGTATTTT,CASSLVRGTGTDTQYF
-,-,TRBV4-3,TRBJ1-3,TGCGCCAGCAGCCAACTACAGGGTCTGTCTGGAAACACCATATATTTT,CASSQLQGLSGNTIYF
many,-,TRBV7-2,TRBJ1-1,TGTGCCAGCCTTCCATGGGGGACCACTGAAGCTTTCTTT,CASLPWGTTEAFF
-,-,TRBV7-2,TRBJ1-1,TGTGCCAGCAGCCCGCGCGGGGGAAGGACTGAAGCTTTCTTT,CASSPRGGRTEAFF
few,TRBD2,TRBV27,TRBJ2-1,TGTGCCAGCAAAAGGCTAGCGGGAGTGGATGAGCAGTTCTTC,CASKRLAGVDEQFF